These 9 T cell receptor beta chains came from one sample sequenced in a study of identical twins. MiXCR was run by TCRdb on the 5' RACE reads, yielding one entry per CDR3 protein. The sample includes some 790,000 distinct CDR3 sequences, roughly 18% of them seen just once. This same sample was also taken into another study, of T cells expressing NK-cell markers.

Sequenced: PBMCs. The receptors come from a woman aged 18-30 years in good health.

The rearrangement uses TRBV29-1 and TRBJ2-1, with TRBD1 identical over 7 bases. V shed 6 bases, J shed 4 bases, and the junction held 3 bases outside the gene matches. The CDR3 loop spans 12 amino acids. The V gene's germline CDR1 is SQVTM and CDR2 ANQGSEA. CDR3 sequence: CSVDRVYNEQFF. As DNA, the CDR3 is TGCAGCGTAGACAGGGTGTACAATGAGCAGTTCTTC.

This clonotype was seen a handful of times. This chain links TRBV11-2 with TRBJ1-2; 8 nucleotides agree with TRBD1. The CDR3 has 14 amino acids. Unmatched junction bases numbered 10, after V lost 5 bases and J lost 8 bases. Germline CDR1 reads SGHAT; CDR2 reads FQNNGV. This CDR3 reads CASSLAQGGDGYTF. The CDR3 bases are TGTGCCAGCAGCCTGGCACAGGGGGGAGACGGCTACACCTTC.

The chain uses TRBV7-9 and TRBJ2-5, with 8 bases aligning to TRBD1. The V gene's germline CDR1 is SEHNR and CDR2 FQNEAQ (reference sequence). The CDR3 totals 16 residues. J lost 5 bases, V lost 2 bases, and 10 bases had no gene match. CDR3 nucleotides: TGTGCCAGCAGCTTAATTGCCGGGACAGGAGCGGAGACCCAGTACTTC. As protein: CASSLIAGTGAETQYF.

This clonotype was seen a handful of times. The chain links TRBV10-1 to TRBJ2-5, with D uncertain. The length of the CDR3 is 14 residues. Germline CDR1 and CDR2: WNHNN and SYGVQD (reference sequence). Between the trimmed V and J ends, which lost 4 bases and 2 bases, there was a span of 11 bases. CDR3 nucleotides: TGCGCCAGCAGTGTCGGGCCAGCACAAGAGACCCAGTACTTC. Translating gives CASSVGPAQETQYF.

This clonotype has only a few counts. V is TRBV19 and J is TRBJ2-7; D remains ambiguous. From germline, CDR1 is LNHDA and CDR2 SQIVND (reference sequence). V was trimmed by 1 base and J by 3 bases, leaving 13 bases between them. There are 15 residues in the CDR3. The CDR3 loop reads CASSIGHVVIYEQYF. CDR3 bases: TGTGCCAGTAGTATAGGCCACGTCGTTATCTACGAGCAGTACTTC.

A few counts support this clonotype. The chain carries TRBV25-1 and TRBJ2-3; D gene ambiguous. CDR3 length: 12 residues. Germline V gene lookup returns CDR1 MGHDK and CDR2 SYGVNS. V was shortened by 8 bases and J by 5 bases, with 11 bases between the two germline ends. The CDR3 spells CASGLFGDTQYF. DNA for the CDR3: TGTGCCAGCGGCTTGTTTGGAGATACGCAGTATTTT.

The chain joins TRBV29-1 to TRBJ2-1; 7 nucleotides line up with TRBD2. Trimming removed 4 bases from V and 4 bases from J; junction bases left unmatched: 7. Germline loops: CDR1 SQVTM, CDR2 ANQGSEA. The CDR3 loop spans 14 amino acids. In DNA form, the CDR3 reads TGCAGCGTTGTGGGGCTAGCGGTATACAATGAGCAGTTCTTC. Encoded protein: CSVVGLAVYNEQFF.

The chain is built from TRBV5-1 and TRBJ2-1, with unresolved D. Trimming pared 5 bases from V and 0 bases from J, leaving 9 bases between. This CDR3 spans 14 amino acids. Germline V gene lookup returns CDR1 SGHRS and CDR2 YFSETQ. As DNA, the CDR3 is TGCGCCAGCAGTAGAGAGGACTCCTACAATGAGCAGTTCTTC. Translation: CASSREDSYNEQFF.

Regarding this clonotype: Without the conserved terminal phenylalanine or tryptophan, this CDR3 likely stems from a read error. The chain carries TRBV29-1 and TRBJ1-2; no clear D. The germline gives CDR1 SQVTM, CDR2 ANQGSEA. V dropped 3 bases and J dropped 5 bases, with 10 bases sitting between them. This CDR3 is 12 amino acids long. CDR3 coding DNA: TGCAGCGTTGAGGGCAGCGAGTATGGCTACACCGTC. It codes for CSVEGSEYGYTV.